The 11 T cell receptor beta chains presented below share a single source sample, sequenced in a study of Graves' ophthalmopathy and Graves' hyperthyroidism. Investigators amplified TCR beta CDR3 regions from RNA transcripts. The workflow started with a first-round RT-PCR run with HTBI primers and then moved on to a second-round multiplex PCR. Via MiXCR, TCRdb re-called the multiplex PCR reads, giving one row per CDR3 protein. Of over a million distinct CDR3 sequences detected, less than 45% appear once; the ten largest clones hold over 8.5%. Source material: peripheral blood or thyroid tissue (not recorded which). The source of these receptors is an adult man with Graves' hyperthyroidism.

The chain uses TRBV6-6 and TRBJ1-1; 9 bases map to TRBD1. Trimming at V came to 6 bases and at J to 3 bases, leaving 11 bases not matched to a gene. The length of the CDR3 is 16 residues. Germline assignment: CDR1 MNHNY and CDR2 SVGAGI (reference sequence). The CDR3 bases are TGTGCCAGCAGGCCAACAATATACAGGGGGCACACTGAAGCTTTCTTT. Protein product: CASRPTIYRGHTEAFF.

This clonotype was counted at least ten times. The chain combines TRBV29-1 with TRBJ2-7; D is unclear. Germline CDR1 and CDR2: SQVTM and ANQGSEA. The CDR3 has 13 amino acids. The germline V and J ends were trimmed by 2 bases and 3 bases, with 11 bases remaining between them. CDR3 residues: CSVEHAGNYEQYF. The DNA of the CDR3 is TGCAGCGTTGAACACGCAGGCAACTACGAGCAGTACTTC.

Ten or more counts support this clonotype. The chain employs TRBV11-2 and TRBJ2-5; D gene uncertain. The V end was cut by 1 base, the J end by 2 bases, with 8 bases between. This CDR3 has 14 amino acids. The germline V gene encodes CDR1 SGHAT and CDR2 FQNNGV. CDR3 DNA sequence: TGTGCCAGCAGCTTAGGCTGGGCTCAAGAGACCCAGTACTTC. Residues: CASSLGWAQETQYF.

This clonotype was counted only a few times. This rearrangement joins TRBV20-1 to TRBJ1-4, with no clear D. Germline CDR1 and CDR2: DFQATT and SNEGSKA (reference sequence). The CDR3 consists of 13 residues. Trimming pared 5 bases from V and 4 bases from J, leaving 11 bases between. CDR3 loop: CSASGPSNEKLFF. CDR3 sequence (DNA): TGCAGTGCTTCCGGGCCGAGTAATGAAAAACTGTTTTTT.

Worth noting for this clonotype: A read error is likely, as this CDR3 ends without the conserved phenylalanine or tryptophan. The chain recombines TRBV7-9 with TRBJ2-7; D not certain. V was clipped by 0 bases and J by 2 bases, with 5 bases between them. The length of the CDR3 is 13 residues. Germline CDR1 is SEHNR and CDR2 is FQNEAQ (reference sequence). The CDR3 region is CASSLADTYEQYS. CDR3 nucleotide sequence: TGTGCCAGCAGCTTAGCAGATACCTACGAGCAGTACTCC.

In its sample, this clonotype was seen many times. This chain links TRBV24-1 with TRBJ1-2; 8 nucleotides align to TRBD1. The germline V gene encodes CDR1 KGHDR and CDR2 SFDVKD. With 3 bases clipped from V and 8 bases from J, the junction kept 7 bases outside the gene matches. This CDR3 is built from 14 residues. CDR3 protein: CATSDLGQGHGYTF. CDR3 nucleotide sequence: TGTGCCACCAGTGATCTCGGACAGGGACACGGCTACACCTTC.

At least ten counts were recorded for this clonotype. This chain connects TRBV4-3 to TRBJ1-2; D is unresolved. This CDR3 spans 15 amino acids. Per the germline V gene, CDR1 is LGHNA and CDR2 is YSLEER. The V end was cut by 1 base, the J end by 3 bases, with 12 bases between. Written as DNA, the CDR3 is TGCGCCAGCAGCCAAGCGACCAGGATTGACTATGGCTACACCTTC. It encodes CASSQATRIDYGYTF.

This clonotype was detected a few times. With a much larger clone just one base away, this may be a read error. The chain recombines TRBV10-3 with TRBJ2-6; 8 nucleotides agree with TRBD1. Germline V CDR1 and CDR2: ENHRY, SYGVKD. V shed 2 bases, J shed 3 bases, and the junction held 9 bases outside the gene matches. There are 18 residues in the CDR3. This CDR3 reads CAISEPGTGRSGANVLTF. DNA for the CDR3: TGTGCCATCAGTGAGCCCGGGACAGGAAGAAGTGGGGCCAACGTCCTGACTTTC.

The chain recombines TRBV20-1 with TRBJ1-6; D is ambiguous. The CDR3 sequence is 16 residues long. Trimming took off 0 bases at V and 2 bases at J, with 11 bases between the two ends. Germline values: CDR1 DFQATT, CDR2 SNEGSKA (reference sequence). The CDR3 bases are TGCAGTGCTAGAGACTCAGGCCAAACCTATAATTCACCCCTCCACTTT. As protein: CSARDSGQTYNSPLHF.

There are many counts of this clonotype. The chain is built from TRBV7-9 and TRBJ1-1, with 9 bases lining up with TRBD1. From germline, CDR1 is SEHNR and CDR2 FQNEAQ (reference sequence). Unmatched junction bases numbered 9, after V lost 5 bases and J lost 5 bases. The CDR3 spans 15 residues. The CDR3 DNA reads as TGTGCCAGCAGCCCTGGGACAGGGAAATCGACTGAAGCTTTCTTT. Protein product: CASSPGTGKSTEAFF.

This clonotype turned up a few times. This chain joins TRBV5-1 and TRBJ2-5; D unclear. This CDR3 contains 11 residues. Per germline, CDR1 SGHRS and CDR2 YFSETQ. Trimming removed 0 bases from V and 13 bases from J, with 10 bases in between. The CDR3 spells CASSLDESLYF. The DNA of the CDR3 is TGCGCCAGCAGCTTGGATGAGTCTCTGTACTTC. The full variable domain, completed using reference TRBV5-1 and TRBJ2-5, is KAGVTQTPRYLIKTRGQQVTLSCSPISGHRSVSWYQQTPGQGLQFLFEYFSETQRNKGNFPGRFSGRQFSNSRSEMNVSTLELGDSALYLCASSLDESLYFGPGTRLLVL.